The 7 T cell receptor beta chains listed next were all sequenced from one sample in a study of post-analysis software for immune sequencing data. Presence of unique molecular identifiers characterized the TCR beta cDNA libraries. One entry per CDR3 protein results from TCRdb running MiXCR on the PCR reads. Here the sample spans a few hundred thousand distinct CDR3 sequences, 35% to 40% being singletons. The study's findings and limits: Patients had higher frequencies than controls of about five TRBV segments, including TRBV5-6, TRBV5-1 and TRBV20-1.

No antigen has been identified for these receptors. Specimen: blood. The receptors shown here come from a girl aged 10 to 17 with multiple sclerosis.

The sample holds many counts of this clonotype. The V and J genes are TRBV5-1 and TRBJ2-1; D is uncertain. Germline lookup yields CDR1 SGHRS and CDR2 YFSETQ. This CDR3 has 12 amino acids. V was trimmed by 6 bases and J by 12 bases, leaving 16 bases between them. CDR3 loop: CASKEEGSSQFF. CDR3 sequence (DNA): TGCGCCAGCAAGGAAGAAGGCTCTTCGCAGTTCTTC.

Comments on this clonotype: With a much larger clone just one base away, this may be a read error. The chain joins TRBV7-7 to TRBJ1-1; 10 bases agree with TRBD1. CDR3 length: 14 residues. CDR1 and CDR2 from the germline V gene are SSHAT and FNYEAQ (reference sequence). V was pared by 5 bases and J by 7 bases, with 7 bases of the junction left unmatched. The DNA for the CDR3 is TGTGCCAGCAGCGTCGGACAGGGGGAAGGTGAAGCTTTCTTT. Translated: CASSVGQGEGEAFF.

On this clonotype: A much bigger clone sits one base away, suggesting this may be a read error. V gene TRBV2 combines with J gene TRBJ2-5; D remains unclear. The DNA end is more similar to TRBJ2-7, so the J call may be wrong. The CDR3 loop spans 12 amino acids. From germline, CDR1 is SNHLY and CDR2 FYNNEI. CDR3 amino acids: CASSGRGCEQYF. The CDR3 coding sequence is TGTGCCAGCAGTGGGCGTGGCTGCGAGCAGTACTTC.

This clonotype has at least ten counts. The J gene is TRBJ2-5, the V gene TRBV20-1, with 10 bases identical to TRBD1. CDR1 DFQATT and CDR2 SNEGSKA come from the germline V gene (reference sequence). This CDR3 has 16 amino acids. V lost 6 bases to trimming and J lost 3 bases; unmatched junction nucleotides: 13. In DNA, the CDR3 is TGCAGTGCGGAAGACGGACAGGGGGTCTTTGAAGAGACCCAGTACTTC. Protein: CSAEDGQGVFEETQYF.

The gene calls are TRBV9 and TRBJ1-1; maybe TRBD1 (5 bases). V lost 1 base, J lost 1 base, and 11 bases lay in between. Germline V gene lookup returns CDR1 SGDLS and CDR2 YYNGEE. The CDR3 is 15 residues long. The CDR3 region is CASSVSGGENTEAFF. In DNA, the CDR3 is TGTGCCAGCAGCGTATCCGGAGGGGAGAACACTGAAGCTTTCTTT.

This chain joins TRBV6-5 and TRBJ2-2, with a weak D call TRBD1 (6 bases). V lost 5 bases to trimming and J lost 6 bases, with 19 bases between them. The germline V gene encodes CDR1 MNHEY and CDR2 SVGAGI. The CDR3 runs 16 residues. The CDR3 region has the DNA TGTGCCAGCAGTCACGCTAAGAACAGGGTGCCCGGGGAGCTGTTTTTT. It yields the protein CASSHAKNRVPGELFF.

This clonotype has only a few counts. A much larger clone sits a single nucleotide away, making a read error possible. The chain combines TRBV28 with TRBJ1-2; a weak D match, TRBD1 (6 bases). CDR3 size: 15 residues. Looked up from germline, CDR1 is MDHEN and CDR2 is SYDVKM. With 5 bases removed from V and 3 bases from J, the gap between germline ends came to 16 bases. The CDR3 coding sequence is TGTGCCAGCAGTGAGCTACGACAGGCCTACTATGGCTACACCTTC. This codes for CASSELRQAYYGYTF.